A single sample is the source of the 12 T cell receptor beta chains below, sequenced in a study of T cell changes during pregnancy in multiple sclerosis. Profiling relied on immunoSEQ multiplex PCR, and the TCRdb table lists in-frame clones only, not all of them. The sample lists approximately 24,000 clones; about nine tenths were seen once. The specimen comprised CD8+ T cells from peripheral blood mononuclear cells, sampled in the third trimester of pregnancy. All receptors derive from a female donor in good health, enrolled as a control in a pregnancy study.

The gene calls are TRBV6-5 and TRBJ2-7, with D unresolved. The CDR3 sequence is 11 residues long. Trimming took 4 bases from V and 5 from J, leaving 6 bases between them. The V gene's germline CDR1 is MNHEY and CDR2 SVGAGI. CDR3 sequence reads: CASSSIHEQYF. CDR3 nucleotide sequence: TGTGCCAGCAGTTCTATCCACGAGCAGTACTTC.

The rearrangement joins TRBV5-5 to TRBJ1-6; D not certain. CDR3 size: 15 residues. Germline CDR1 is SGHKS and CDR2 is YYEKEE (reference sequence). V lost 4 bases and J lost 4, with 12 bases in between. The DNA for the CDR3 is TGTGCCAGCAGCCTTGGAGGGAGATATAATTCACCCCTCCACTTT. It specifies CASSLGGRYNSPLHF.

The V gene is TRBV5-5, the J gene TRBJ2-2, with 8 positions matching TRBD1. The germline gives CDR1 SGHKS, CDR2 YYEKEE (reference sequence). V trimming: 5 bases; J trimming: 7 bases; junction bases outside the gene matches: 10. The length of the CDR3 is 15 residues. The CDR3 sequence is CASSFSTGEHGELFF. The CDR3 region has the DNA TGTGCCAGCAGTTTCTCGACAGGGGAACACGGGGAGCTGTTTTTT.

V and J are TRBV6-1 and TRBJ1-1; D may be TRBD1 (6 bases). V was clipped by 3 bases and J by 3 bases, with 8 bases between them. Germline V CDR1 and CDR2: MNHNS, SASEGT. CDR3 length equals 13 residues. The CDR3 spells CASSEGAHTEAFF. DNA for the CDR3: TGTGCCAGCAGTGAGGGGGCGCACACTGAAGCTTTCTTT.

The chain has TRBV15 and TRBJ2-7; a weak D match, TRBD1 (6 bases). Trimming took 1 base from V and 4 from J, leaving 14 bases between them. CDR3 length: 15 residues. Germline values: CDR1 LNHNV, CDR2 YYDKDF (reference sequence). CDR3 sequence: CATSRVTGSRYEQYF. The CDR3 region has the DNA TGTGCCACCAGCAGAGTCACAGGGAGCCGTTACGAGCAGTACTTC.

The CDR3 reads CASSPDGSSYNEQFF. The CDR3 nucleotides read TGTGCCAGCTCACCCGACGGGAGCTCCTACAATGAGCAGTTCTTC. The genes are TRBV18 and TRBJ2-1, with TRBD2 as a possible D gene (6 bases). Germline CDR1 KGHSH, CDR2 LQKENI. The CDR3 consists of 15 residues. The V gene lost 3 bases and the J gene lost 0 bases, with 9 bases spanning the gap.

The J gene is TRBJ1-1, the V gene TRBV19; no firm D call. The CDR3 is 12 amino acids. Germline loops: CDR1 LNHDA, CDR2 SQIVND (reference sequence). The V end was cut by 6 bases, the J end by 1 base, with 6 bases between. The CDR3 loop reads CASRTGNTEAFF. The CDR3 nucleotides read TGTGCCAGTAGGACGGGGAACACTGAAGCTTTCTTT.

This chain joins TRBV7-9 and TRBJ1-4, with 8 bases identical to TRBD1. Germline V gene sequence: CDR1 SEHNR, CDR2 FQNEAQ (reference sequence). V was clipped by 5 bases and J by 4 bases; unmatched bases: 9. The CDR3 is 16 amino acids. The CDR3: CASSASDRGRNEKLFF. CDR3 sequence (DNA): TGTGCCAGCAGCGCTTCAGACAGGGGCCGTAATGAAAAACTGTTTTTT. Drawing the rest from reference TRBV7-9 and TRBJ1-4, the complete variable domain is DTGVSQNPRHKITKRGQNVTFRCDPISEHNRLYWYRQTLGQGPEFLTYFQNEAQLEKSRLLSDRFSAERPKGSFSTLEIQRTEQGDSAMYLCASSASDRGRNEKLFFGSGTQLSVL.

The chain combines TRBV5-1 with TRBJ2-3, with TRBD2 matching 13 bases. CDR1 SGHRS and CDR2 YFSETQ come from the germline V gene. V shed 0 bases and J 6 bases; nucleotides not matched to a gene: 1. The CDR3 spans 15 residues. The CDR3: CASSLGGLAGDTQYF. CDR3 nucleotide sequence: TGCGCCAGCAGCTTGGGGGGACTAGCGGGGGATACGCAGTATTTT.

The chain combines TRBV6-1 with TRBJ1-1; 7 bases match TRBD1. Per germline, CDR1 MNHNS and CDR2 SASEGT. V was pared by 7 bases and J by 5 bases, with 10 bases of the junction left unmatched. The CDR3 is made up of 14 amino acids. CDR3 in amino acids: CASNSDRMGTEAFF. CDR3 DNA: TGTGCCAGCAATTCGGACAGGATGGGGACTGAAGCTTTCTTT.

This chain joins TRBV5-1 and TRBJ2-7; TRBD2 is a possible D gene (6 bases). The length of the CDR3 is 18 residues. CDR1 is SGHRS and CDR2 is YFSETQ in the germline V gene. Trimming removed 4 bases at V and 3 bases at J, with 26 bases between. The CDR3 nucleotides read TGCGCCAGCAGCCCTTACATATTCCCGCAGGGAGGCTACTACGAGCAGTACTTC. Protein sequence: CASSPYIFPQGGYYEQYF. Using reference TRBV5-1 and TRBJ2-7 for the parts outside the CDR3, the full variable domain is KAGVTQTPRYLIKTRGQQVTLSCSPISGHRSVSWYQQTPGQGLQFLFEYFSETQRNKGNFPGRFSGRQFSNSRSEMNVSTLELGDSALYLCASSPYIFPQGGYYEQYFGPGTRLTVT.

The chain joins TRBV27 to TRBJ2-7; D perhaps matches TRBD1 (5 bases). CDR1 is MNHEY and CDR2 is SMNVEV in the germline V gene (reference sequence). The V gene lost 7 bases and the J gene lost 1 base, with 14 bases spanning the gap. The CDR3 is made up of 14 amino acids. The CDR3 DNA reads as TGTGCCAGCAAGCCTTCCCCAGGGTCCTACGAGCAGTACTTC. Protein sequence: CASKPSPGSYEQYF.